Below are 5 T cell receptor beta chains sequenced from a single sample in a study of T cell responses to AZD1222 COVID-19 vaccine. This table comes from immunoSEQ multiplex PCR, and its TCRdb copy is limited to in-frame clones, with some not included. Among about 93,000 clones listed, around nine tenths were seen once. Sequencing was performed on peripheral blood, taken on day 0 of MenACWY control vaccination. Receptors were obtained from an adult in good health.

The J gene is TRBJ2-5, the V gene TRBV19, with 7 bases that match TRBD2. V lost 7 bases and J lost 5; bases outside the gene matches: 7. The CDR3 runs to 13 residues. Looked up from germline, CDR1 is LNHDA and CDR2 is SQIVND (reference sequence). CDR3 amino acids: CASNGGGLETQYF. DNA for the CDR3: TGTGCCAGTAATGGGGGGGGGTTGGAGACCCAGTACTTC. Combining the CDR3 with reference TRBV19 and TRBJ2-5 gives the whole variable domain DGGITQSPKYLFRKEGQNVTLSCEQNLNHDAMYWYRQDPGQGLRLIYYSQIVNDFQKGDIAEGYSVSREKKESFPLTVTSAQKNPTAFYLCASNGGGLETQYFGPGTRLLVL.

This clone was seen a single time. The chain joins TRBV5-5 to TRBJ1-4; D is perhaps TRBD1 (6 bases). V shed 1 base and J shed 7 bases, with 11 bases lying between them. The CDR3 has 14 residues. Germline CDR1 SGHKS, CDR2 YYEKEE (reference sequence). As DNA, the CDR3 is TGTGCCAGCAGCTTGTTACAGGGAGTTGAAAAACTGTTTTTT. Protein: CASSLLQGVEKLFF. Full variable domain (remainder filled in from reference TRBV5-5 and TRBJ1-4): DAGVTQSPTHLIKTRGQQVTLRCSPISGHKSVSWYQQVLGQGPQFIFQYYEKEERGRGNFPDRFSARQFPNYSSELNVNALLLGDSALYLCASSLLQGVEKLFFGSGTQLSVL.

The rearrangement joins TRBV5-1 to TRBJ2-7; 10 nucleotides line up with TRBD1. The J segment lost 7 bases and the V segment lost 2 bases, leaving 15 bases of the junction unmatched. The CDR3 spans 17 residues. Germline V CDR1 and CDR2: SGHRS, YFSETQ. The CDR3 sequence: CASSFIITDRGRSEQYF. The CDR3 DNA reads TGCGCCAGCAGCTTTATTATAACCGACAGGGGGCGTAGTGAGCAGTACTTC.

This chain joins TRBV7-2 and TRBJ1-2, with TRBD1 matching over 8 bases. Germline values: CDR1 SGHTA, CDR2 FQGNSA. With 5 bases clipped from V and 2 bases from J, the junction kept 4 bases outside the gene matches. This CDR3 region has 14 residues. Written as DNA, the CDR3 is TGTGCCAGCAGCCCGGACAGGGCCAACTATGGCTACACCTTC. It codes for CASSPDRANYGYTF.

The chain couples TRBV6-6 to TRBJ1-5; D is ambiguous. The CDR3 has 13 residues. V lost 6 bases and J 6 bases, leaving 12 bases between the germline ends. CDR1 and CDR2 from the germline V gene are MNHNY and SVGAGI (reference sequence). The CDR3, as DNA: TGTGCCAGCAGCCCTGGATGGTTTCAGCCCCAGCATTTT. Translation gives CASSPGWFQPQHF.